The present entry profiles one T cell receptor beta chain with its context. Germline CDR1 and CDR2: LNHDA and SQIVND (reference sequence). The CDR3 spans 14 residues. The germline V and J ends were trimmed by 9 bases and 4 bases, with 18 bases remaining between them. This record comes from a study of blood T cell repertoires in COVID-19. For the study at large: Collection of acute and convalescent COVID-19 samples took place in the United States, Italy and Spain.

Two negative PCRs, clearance, or symptom resolution had been documented for recovered Cohort 3 donors. Original data processing: Estimates of nucleated cell counts were drawn from the amplification of reference gene primers. This table comes from immunoSEQ multiplex PCR, and its TCRdb copy is limited to in-frame clones, with some not included. The D gene and trimming were derived from the DNA, and the V and J assignments and clone size from that table. The sample has about 220,000 clones; over 65% are singletons. This clonotype was sampled from a woman aged 60-75 years who had recovered from COVID-19. The specimen was PBMCs or T cells enriched from blood (not recorded which). The chain employs TRBV19 and TRBJ1-2; TRBD1 might be the D (6 bases). Written as DNA, the CDR3 is TGTGCCAGCCAATCCCTCGGACAGTTCTATGGCTACACCTTC. It yields the protein CASQSLGQFYGYTF.